This T cell receptor beta chain was sequenced in a study of blood T cell repertoires in COVID-19. Study details: Both acute and convalescent COVID-19 samples were obtained from the United States, Italy and Spain.

As handled by the study authors: Amplification of reference gene primers was used by the study to estimate nucleated cell counts. Using immunoSEQ multiplex PCR, the repertoire was profiled, and TCRdb retains in-frame clones only, with some absent. For V, J and clone size, that table is used; D and trimming come from the DNA. The table includes some 430,000 clones, about nine tenths detected once. Those who participated ranged in age from roughly 18 to 100 years and resided in 20 to 30 US areas. Symptom resolution, clearance, or two negative PCRs marked the recovered donors of Cohort 3. This clone was detected only once. The sequence derives from a man aged 18 to 29 who had recovered from COVID-19. Sequenced sample: PBMCs or T cells enriched from blood (not recorded which).

CDR3 region: CASSVAPDIADTIYF. The CDR3 coding sequence is TGTGCCAGCAGCGTAGCTCCGGATATCGCGGACACCATATATTTT. The chain employs TRBV9 and TRBJ1-3; D remains unclear. This CDR3 is built from 15 residues. V lost 0 bases to trimming and J lost 8 bases, with 15 bases between them. Germline V lookup: CDR1 SGDLS, CDR2 YYNGEE.